The source of this TCR beta chain is a study of T cell responses to AZD1222 COVID-19 vaccine. General study findings and limits: Repertoire sampling happened only post peak T cell response.

The CDR3 covers 13 residues. Germline V gives CDR1 SQVTM, CDR2 ANQGSEA. The V end was cut by 6 bases, the J end by 3 bases, with 15 bases between. Clones were sequenced by immunoSEQ multiplex PCR, and TCRdb holds only the in-frame ones, with some missing. This sample carries about 140,000 clones, 85% to 95% of them seen once, and the ten largest clones take 9% to 15%. Turning to this clone: Its antigen remains unknown.

The sequences come from peripheral blood, collected after recovery from COVID-19. The TCR originated in an adult who had recovered from COVID-19. The chain couples TRBV29-1 to TRBJ2-7, with D tentatively TRBD1 (6 bases). CDR3 DNA sequence: TGCAGCGTCGTCCCCGGGACAAACTACGAGCAGTACTTC. Translation: CSVVPGTNYEQYF.